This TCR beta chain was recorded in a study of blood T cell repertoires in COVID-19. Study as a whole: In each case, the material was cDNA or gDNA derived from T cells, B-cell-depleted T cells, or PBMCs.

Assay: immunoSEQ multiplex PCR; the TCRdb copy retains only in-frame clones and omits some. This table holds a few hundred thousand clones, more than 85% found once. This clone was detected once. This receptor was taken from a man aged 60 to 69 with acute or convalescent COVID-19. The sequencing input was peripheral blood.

The CDR3, as DNA: TGTGCCAGCTCAGCCCGGGTGAACACTGAAGCTTTCTTT. As protein: CASSARVNTEAFF. This chain joins TRBV18 and TRBJ1-1; D is undetermined. V was cut by 5 bases and J by 0 bases, with 7 bases left in between. This CDR3 spans 13 amino acids. Germline V gene sequence: CDR1 KGHSH, CDR2 LQKENI.